The 11 T cell receptor beta chains below all came from one sample that was sequenced in a study of shared clonotypes between healthy human individuals. Profiling relied on immunoSEQ multiplex PCR, and the TCRdb table lists in-frame clones only, not all of them. The table records approximately 600,000 clones, about 95% of them present only once. Naive CD8 cells lacked CD45RO, underwent positive selection for CCR7 and left out terminally differentiated effector memory CD45RA+ cells. Sequencing was done on a sample of naive CD8+ T cells sorted from blood. The receptors originated from a woman under 40 in good health.

The V call is TRBV6-5, the J call TRBJ2-5; TRBD2 agrees at 7 bases. The CDR3 spans 12 residues. The junction had 2 bases not matched to a gene; V was cut back by 9 bases and J by 1 base. Germline-derived CDR1 and CDR2 are MNHEY and SVGAGI. For the CDR3, the DNA is TGTGCCAGTCGGACTAGCCAAGAGACCCAGTACTTC. Protein: CASRTSQETQYF.

This chain links TRBV6-1 with TRBJ1-3; 7 nucleotides align to TRBD1. The trim removed 4 bases at V and 8 bases at J, leaving 8 bases unmatched. The CDR3 covers 14 residues. Germline CDR1 reads MNHNS; CDR2 reads SASEGT. The CDR3 coding sequence is TGTGCCAGCAGTGGACAGGGCGGAATGGACACCATATATTTT. This translates into CASSGQGGMDTIYF.

The rearrangement joins TRBV4-2 to TRBJ2-7, with D perhaps matching TRBD1 (5 bases). This CDR3 spans 14 amino acids. Germline V gene lookup returns CDR1 LGHNA and CDR2 YNFKEQ. Trimming took 4 bases from V and 4 from J, leaving 14 bases between them. The CDR3 DNA sequence: TGTGCCAGCAGCCCCCAGACAGCGCATTACGAGCAGTACTTC. Translated: CASSPQTAHYEQYF.

V and J are TRBV6-7 and TRBJ2-7, with D unresolved. TRBV6-7 is classed as an ORF, of uncertain function. CDR3 length: 13 residues. V lost 7 bases to trimming and J lost 3 bases, with 13 bases between them. The CDR3 reads CASNGTPGYEQYF. The CDR3 nucleotides are TGTGCCAGCAATGGAACCCCTGGCTACGAGCAGTACTTC.

The CDR3 DNA reads as TGTGCCAGCAGTCCAGAGCCGGGACTAGCGGGATGGGAGACCCAGTACTTC. This translates into CASSPEPGLAGWETQYF. The chain employs TRBV11-2 and TRBJ2-5, with 13 bases lining up with TRBD2. The CDR3 totals 17 residues. Trimming removed 6 bases from V and 5 bases from J; junction bases left unmatched: 12. The germline CDR1 and CDR2 sequences are SGHAT and FQNNGV. Full variable domain (missing parts from reference TRBV11-2 and TRBJ2-5): EAGVAQSPRYKIIEKRQSVAFWCNPISGHATLYWYQQILGQGPKLLIQFQNNGVVDDSQLPKDRFSAERLKGVDSTLKIQPAKLEDSAVYLCASSPEPGLAGWETQYFGPGTRLLVL.

The gene calls are TRBV5-6 and TRBJ2-7, with 8 positions matching TRBD1. From germline, CDR1 is SGHDT and CDR2 YYEEEE. Trimming removed 0 bases from V and 0 bases from J; junction bases left unmatched: 2. CDR3 length: 15 residues. CDR3 residues: CASSLDRGFSYEQYF. CDR3 DNA: TGTGCCAGCAGCTTGGACAGGGGGTTCTCCTACGAGCAGTACTTC.

The chain combines TRBV5-8 with TRBJ2-1; TRBD2 agrees at 8 bases. The CDR3 length is 18 residues. V shed 0 bases, J shed 0 bases, and the junction held 8 bases outside the gene matches. The germline V gene encodes CDR1 SGHTS and CDR2 YDEGEE. This chain's CDR3 is CASSLAPWREASYNEQFF. CDR3 DNA sequence: TGTGCCAGCAGCTTGGCTCCCTGGCGGGAGGCCTCCTACAATGAGCAGTTCTTC.

The chain links TRBV30 to TRBJ2-1, with unresolved D. CDR3 size: 12 residues. Germline lookup yields CDR1 GTSNPN and CDR2 SVGIG (reference sequence). The V gene lost 0 bases and the J gene lost 10 bases, with 10 bases spanning the gap. Written as DNA, the CDR3 is TGTGCCTGGAGTGTACCAGGCCTCGAGCAGTTCTTC. Protein sequence: CAWSVPGLEQFF.

The chain recombines TRBV6-5 with TRBJ2-7; D is unresolved. This CDR3 is 13 amino acids long. Deletions cut 4 bases from V and 6 bases from J, with 13 bases between. CDR1 is MNHEY, CDR2 SVGAGI, per germline. CDR3 sequence reads: CASSFAPSAEQYF. CDR3 nucleotide sequence: TGTGCCAGCAGTTTCGCTCCCTCCGCCGAGCAGTACTTC.

The V and J genes are TRBV5-1 and TRBJ2-7; 7 bases are a match to TRBD1. Germline V gene lookup returns CDR1 SGHRS and CDR2 YFSETQ. The V and J ends lost 0 bases and 3 bases, in that order; junction bases with no gene match: 12. The CDR3 totals 17 residues. The chain's CDR3 is CASSLDGPGTENYEQYF. The CDR3, as DNA: TGCGCCAGCAGCTTGGATGGCCCCGGGACAGAGAACTACGAGCAGTACTTC.

The rearrangement uses TRBV20-1 and TRBJ2-7, with D unclear. Deletions cut 5 bases from V and 5 bases from J, with 10 bases between. The germline CDR1 and CDR2 sequences are DFQATT and SNEGSKA (reference sequence). The CDR3 spans 11 residues. CDR3 protein: CSAPRNHEQYF. Written as DNA, the CDR3 is TGCAGTGCTCCCCGTAACCACGAGCAGTACTTC.